The 31 T cell receptor beta chains below come from one sample, sequenced in a study of cytomegalovirus exposure and HLA in healthy donors. 60 Vbeta and 13 Jbeta primers were used in PCR. Repertoires were generated with immunoSEQ multiplex PCR, while TCRdb's copy carries only in-frame clones and drops some. The table includes 270,000 or so clones, roughly 90% detected once. The specimen sequenced was PBMCs. The receptors come from a middle-aged man in good health and CMV-seropositive.

This rearrangement joins TRBV5-8 to TRBJ1-5; 10 nucleotides agree with TRBD1. The CDR3 totals 15 residues. Germline values: CDR1 SGHTS, CDR2 YDEGEE. V dropped 3 bases and J dropped 4; count of bases not matched to a gene: 4. CDR3 sequence: CASSWAGQGNQPQHF. The CDR3 bases are TGTGCCAGCAGCTGGGCGGGACAGGGGAATCAGCCCCAGCATTTT.

J is TRBJ2-4 and V is TRBV28, with TRBD2 matching 8 bases. The CDR3 runs 16 residues. The germline V gene encodes CDR1 MDHEN and CDR2 SYDVKM. V lost 3 bases, J lost 1 base, and 5 bases stayed unmatched. CDR3 in amino acids: CASSFRGGIAKNIQYF. CDR3 DNA: TGTGCCAGCAGTTTCCGGGGGGGAATTGCCAAAAACATTCAGTACTTC.

This clone was observed a handful of times. In DNA, the CDR3 is TGTGCCAGCAGCCAAGGGAGCAACGAGCAGTACTTC. Its translation is CASSQGSNEQYF. The chain carries TRBV7-9 and TRBJ2-7; weak D call: TRBD2 (5 bases). The CDR3 has 12 amino acids. Germline CDR1 reads SEHNR; CDR2 reads FQNEAQ (reference sequence). Trimming removed 5 bases from V and 5 bases from J, with 10 bases in between.

The chain employs TRBV6-6 and TRBJ2-5; 7 nucleotides agree with TRBD2. The CDR3 extends over 15 amino acids. The germline CDR1 and CDR2 sequences are MNHNY and SVGAGI (reference sequence). The V and J ends lost 2 bases and 4 bases, in that order; junction bases with no gene match: 7. The DNA for the CDR3 is TGTGCCAGCAGTTACGAGACTAGCTTAGGAGAGACCCAGTACTTC. Translated: CASSYETSLGETQYF.

The chain links TRBV5-4 to TRBJ2-1; a weak D match, TRBD1 (5 bases). Trimming stripped 2 bases from V and 0 bases from J, with 9 bases between. This CDR3 is built from 15 residues. Germline V gives CDR1 SGHNT, CDR2 YYREEE (reference sequence). The CDR3 is CASSLGVTSYNEQFF. CDR3 nucleotide sequence: TGTGCCAGCAGCTTAGGGGTAACCTCCTACAATGAGCAGTTCTTC.

The chain is built from TRBV27 and TRBJ2-7, with 7 bases fitting TRBD1. This CDR3 comprises 15 residues. CDR1 and CDR2 from the germline V gene are MNHEY and SMNVEV (reference sequence). Trimming took 4 bases from V and 6 from J; bases not matched to a gene: 12. The DNA of the CDR3 is TGTGCCAGCAGTTCTCCCCTACAGGGGTCTGTCGAGCAGTACTTC. Translation gives CASSSPLQGSVEQYF.

This chain links TRBV5-6 with TRBJ2-1, with 8 bases identical to TRBD2. The junction had 11 bases not matched to a gene; V was cut back by 0 bases and J by 9 bases. Germline values: CDR1 SGHDT, CDR2 YYEEEE. The length of the CDR3 is 16 residues. Here the CDR3 reads CASSLGGPGGPVEQFF. The CDR3 nucleotides read TGTGCCAGCAGCTTGGGGGGTCCGGGAGGGCCGGTTGAGCAGTTCTTC.

The gene calls are TRBV19 and TRBJ2-7; the D gene is possibly TRBD1 (6 bases). V lost 3 bases and J lost 3, with 15 bases in between. Germline values: CDR1 LNHDA, CDR2 SQIVND (reference sequence). This CDR3 has 15 residues. This CDR3 reads CASSMGHGKNYEQYF. The CDR3 DNA reads as TGTGCCAGTAGTATGGGACACGGGAAGAACTACGAGCAGTACTTC.

The chain uses TRBV11-2 and TRBJ2-7; TRBD2 agrees at 7 bases. Germline V gene data show CDR1 as SGHAT and CDR2 as FQNNGV. This CDR3 has 15 amino acids. V gave up 3 bases and J gave up 0 bases; unmatched junction bases: 5. The CDR3 DNA is TGTGCCAGCAGCTTTTCCAGGACTAGCTCCTACGAGCAGTACTTC. This sequence encodes CASSFSRTSSYEQYF.

The chain has TRBV9 and TRBJ2-1; no clear D. The ends were cut back, 0 bases at V and 10 bases at J, with 11 bases in the middle. The CDR3 length is 13 residues. CDR1 is SGDLS, CDR2 YYNGEE, per germline. The CDR3, as DNA: TGTGCCAGCAGCGTAGTACCGGGTGTAGAGCAGTTCTTC. Amino acids: CASSVVPGVEQFF.

The chain carries TRBV9 and TRBJ1-5, with 8 bases identical to TRBD1. This CDR3 is built from 15 residues. CDR1 is SGDLS, CDR2 YYNGEE, per germline. The V segment lost 3 bases and the J segment 7 bases; nucleotides outside the gene matches: 9. The CDR3 coding sequence is TGTGCCAGCAGCGAGACAGGGGCCGCGAACCAGCCCCAGCATTTT. It translates to CASSETGAANQPQHF.

The J gene is TRBJ1-4, the V gene TRBV4-1; 8 bases match TRBD1. The trim removed 0 bases at V and 4 bases at J, leaving 7 bases unmatched. The CDR3 is made up of 17 amino acids. Germline loops: CDR1 MGHRA, CDR2 YSYEKL. CDR3 coding DNA: TGCGCCAGCAGCCAAGATACAGGGGGAGCGGTTAATGAAAAACTGTTTTTT. Its translation is CASSQDTGGAVNEKLFF.

This chain connects TRBV11-2 to TRBJ1-5; 7 bases match TRBD1. Germline assignment: CDR1 SGHAT and CDR2 FQNNGV. V lost 4 bases, J lost 4 bases, and 7 bases stayed unmatched. CDR3 length: 15 residues. Here the CDR3 reads CASSSDRSPNQPQHF. The CDR3 bases are TGTGCCAGCAGCTCGGACAGGAGCCCTAATCAGCCCCAGCATTTT.

V is TRBV5-1 and J is TRBJ2-3; D unresolved. Trimming removed 1 base at V and 6 bases at J, with 12 bases between. The CDR3 has 14 amino acids. The V gene's germline CDR1 is SGHRS and CDR2 YFSETQ. The CDR3 sequence is CASSLRHQKDTQYF. In nucleotides, the CDR3 is TGCGCCAGCAGCTTGAGACACCAGAAGGATACGCAGTATTTT.

The J gene is TRBJ2-5, the V gene TRBV9; 9 nucleotides match TRBD1. CDR1 SGDLS and CDR2 YYNGEE come from the germline V gene. V shed 3 bases and J 3 bases; nucleotides not matched to a gene: 3. The CDR3 contains 14 residues. The CDR3 loop reads CASSGRTGEETQYF. CDR3 bases: TGTGCCAGCAGCGGGCGGACAGGGGAAGAGACCCAGTACTTC.

This clone was recorded once. The CDR3 DNA reads as TGTGCCAGCAGTCCCCGACAGGGCCGAAGGACTGAAGCTTTCTTT. Protein: CASSPRQGRRTEAFF. The V gene is TRBV28, the J gene TRBJ1-1; 7 positions agree with TRBD1. Trimming took 5 bases from V and 5 from J; bases not matched to a gene: 11. This CDR3 has 15 residues. CDR1 MDHEN and CDR2 SYDVKM come from the germline V gene.

The chain recombines TRBV5-1 with TRBJ2-5; D is possibly TRBD2 (6 bases). This CDR3 has 13 residues. Per germline, CDR1 SGHRS and CDR2 YFSETQ. Between the trimmed V and J ends, which lost 5 bases and 2 bases, there was a span of 10 bases. CDR3 loop: CASRRTIQETQYF. For the CDR3, the DNA is TGCGCCAGCAGGAGGACTATTCAAGAGACCCAGTACTTC.

The CDR3 loop is CASSLDVSGGTDTQYF. For the CDR3, the DNA is TGTGCCAGCAGCTTGGATGTTAGCGGGGGCACAGATACGCAGTATTTT. The V and J genes are TRBV5-8 and TRBJ2-3; 8 nucleotides align to TRBD2. Germline V gene lookup returns CDR1 SGHTS and CDR2 YDEGEE. The V segment lost 0 bases and the J segment 1 base; nucleotides outside the gene matches: 4. The CDR3 runs 16 residues.

V and J are TRBV6-6 and TRBJ1-4, with D possibly being TRBD1 (5 bases). Between the trimmed V and J ends, which lost 2 bases and 8 bases, there was a span of 9 bases. The length of the CDR3 is 13 residues. Germline CDR1 and CDR2: MNHNY and SVGAGI (reference sequence). The CDR3 region has the DNA TGTGCCAGCAGTTACAGGGGTTGGGAAAAACTGTTTTTT. It encodes CASSYRGWEKLFF.

The rearrangement uses TRBV7-8 and TRBJ2-5; TRBD1 matches at 9 bases. After removal of 5 bases from V and 3 bases from J, the junction contained 1 base not matched to a gene. CDR1 SGHVS and CDR2 FQNEAQ come from the germline V gene. The CDR3 spans 13 residues. CDR3 sequence (DNA): TGTGCCAGCAGCAGGGACAGGGAAGAGACCCAGTACTTC. Protein: CASSRDREETQYF.

The V and J genes are TRBV7-9 and TRBJ2-3; D perhaps matches TRBD2 (5 bases). This CDR3 is 16 amino acids long. Germline lookup yields CDR1 SEHNR and CDR2 FQNEAQ (reference sequence). V lost 4 bases and J 2 bases, leaving 16 bases between the germline ends. CDR3 DNA: TGTGCCAGCAGCTCGGCCGGGGTCACTTTCACAGATACGCAGTATTTT. Translating gives CASSSAGVTFTDTQYF.

The chain couples TRBV7-3 to TRBJ2-3; 7 bases map to TRBD1. After removal of 2 bases from V and 5 bases from J, the junction contained 10 bases not matched to a gene. The CDR3 has 16 residues. Germline V gives CDR1 SGHTA, CDR2 FQGTGA. CDR3 nucleotides: TGTGCCAGCAGCTTAGAGGGGGCGACAGCACAAGATACGCAGTATTTT. This sequence encodes CASSLEGATAQDTQYF.

The V call is TRBV6-6, the J call TRBJ1-5, with D possibly being TRBD1 (5 bases). Per germline, CDR1 MNHNY and CDR2 SVGAGI (reference sequence). This CDR3 is built from 14 residues. The V and J ends lost 6 bases and 2 bases respectively, with 11 bases between them. The CDR3 sequence is CASRGREGNQPQHF. DNA for the CDR3: TGTGCCAGCAGGGGGCGGGAGGGCAATCAGCCCCAGCATTTT.

The rearrangement uses TRBV19 and TRBJ2-2; possible D gene TRBD1, 5 bases. V was cut by 1 base and J by 4 bases, with 7 bases left in between. The CDR3 runs to 14 residues. Per germline, CDR1 LNHDA and CDR2 SQIVND (reference sequence). The CDR3 reads CASSIGGLTGELFF. In DNA, the CDR3 is TGTGCCAGTAGTATAGGGGGCCTCACCGGGGAGCTGTTTTTT.

The rearrangement joins TRBV6-1 to TRBJ1-5; no clear D. CDR1 MNHNS and CDR2 SASEGT come from the germline V gene. Trimming removed 9 bases at V and 0 bases at J, with 12 bases between. The CDR3 contains 14 residues. CDR3 coding DNA: TGTGCCAGTGAGGCGGGCTCTAGCAATCAGCCCCAGCATTTT. It encodes CASEAGSSNQPQHF.

The chain couples TRBV4-1 to TRBJ2-3; 11 nucleotides line up with TRBD2. The germline gives CDR1 MGHRA, CDR2 YSYEKL. Trimming at V came to 3 bases and at J to 5 bases, leaving 4 bases not matched to a gene. The CDR3 totals 15 residues. CDR3 bases: TGCGCCAGCAGCCAGGGGACTAGCGGAGGAGATACGCAGTATTTT. It is translated as CASSQGTSGGDTQYF.

This clone was seen just once. This sequence joins TRBV13 and TRBJ2-3; 8 nucleotides match TRBD1. V lost 0 bases, J lost 2 bases, and 7 bases stayed unmatched. The CDR3 length is 17 residues. CDR1 is PRHDT, CDR2 FYEKMQ, per germline (reference sequence). The CDR3 nucleotides are TGTGCCAGCAGCTTAGGACGGGACAGGACCCCCACAGATACGCAGTATTTT. Residues: CASSLGRDRTPTDTQYF.

This rearrangement joins TRBV7-2 to TRBJ2-7; 7 nucleotides line up with TRBD2. The CDR3 has 12 residues. V shed 6 bases and J 2 bases; nucleotides not matched to a gene: 1. Germline assignment: CDR1 SGHTA and CDR2 FQGNSA. CDR3 bases: TGTGCCAGCAGACTAGCGACCTACGAGCAGTACTTC. It yields the protein CASRLATYEQYF.

V is TRBV6-6 and J is TRBJ2-1; TRBD2 matches at 12 bases. CDR1 and CDR2 (germline): MNHNY, SVGAGI (reference sequence). CDR3 length: 15 amino acids. Losses at the gene ends were 4 bases for V and 8 bases for J; bases not matched to a gene: 6. CDR3 nucleotide sequence: TGTGCCAGCAGTTTAAAGACTAGCGGGAGCGATGAGCAGTTCTTC. As protein: CASSLKTSGSDEQFF.

A few counts support this clone. The chain combines TRBV5-1 with TRBJ2-1, with 10 positions matching TRBD2. With 4 bases clipped from V and 2 bases from J, the junction kept 6 bases outside the gene matches. The germline V gene encodes CDR1 SGHRS and CDR2 YFSETQ. The CDR3 has 16 residues. As DNA, the CDR3 is TGCGCCAGCAGCCGTCCCGGGACTAGCGCCTACAATGAGCAGTTCTTC. Its translation: CASSRPGTSAYNEQFF.

V gene TRBV4-1 combines with J gene TRBJ2-7; 7 bases are a match to TRBD2. After removal of 3 bases from V and 0 bases from J, the junction contained 2 bases not matched to a gene. From germline, CDR1 is MGHRA and CDR2 YSYEKL. The length of the CDR3 is 14 residues. The CDR3: CASSHIAGSYEQYF. In nucleotides, the CDR3 is TGCGCCAGCAGCCACATAGCGGGCTCCTACGAGCAGTACTTC.